These T cell receptor beta chains were read from a single sample in a study of blood T cell repertoires in COVID-19. Only in-frame clones appear in the TCRdb table, and some are missing; sequencing was by immunoSEQ multiplex PCR. The sample holds about 110,000 clones, around 84% seen once. Input material: peripheral blood. Receptor source: an elderly woman with active or convalescent COVID-19. Each CDR3 is given with its conserved first and last residue.

CDR3 protein	V gene
CATSVSENYGYTF	TRBV24-1
CASSLTGSETQYF	TRBV7-3
CASSLGLAADTQYF	TRBV7-3
CASSPRGGRADTQYF	TRBV7-3
CASSLTEQGLGTEAFF	TRBV7-8
CSADRSGETQYF	TRBV29-1
CASSPRGTSGRTDTQYF	TRBV18
CAISDLAHGGAKNIQYF	TRBV10-3
CASRNIRGQLNGYTF	TRBV28
CASSQDLGTASSGANVLTF	TRBV3-1/TRBV3-2
CASSFAGAETQYF	TRBV7-2
CASSFTGLNQPQHF	TRBV7-2
CASSSGHSSPDTQYF	TRBV5-1
CASSASQETQYF	TRBV9
CASIPRQGQYGYTF	TRBV2
CASSPSGGLIEAFF	TRBV18
CASSPSSARSYEQYF	TRBV13
CASSLSDRGTSMNTEAFF	TRBV5-4
CASSPQRAQKTQYF	TRBV3-1/TRBV3-2
CASSHPGEQFF	TRBV9
CATSDFGFRYTF	TRBV24-1
CASSRAIRGDTEAFF	TRBV6-5
CATSGGLAGGPGTGELFF	TRBV24-1
CAAPPEDRDPIQETQYF	TRBV28
CASSTVGTGNSGNTIYF	TRBV21-1
CSVSNPRLAGVYNEQFF	TRBV29-1
CASSKRQGAKNIQYF	TRBV11-2
CASSQRSLAGVEQYF	TRBV4-2
CASNLGLQETQYF	TRBV12-3/TRBV12-4
CASSREAGGYEQYF	TRBV14
CSVGLLAGGTDTQYF	TRBV29-1
CAANRGYNGYTF	TRBV28
CASSPGPGTQYF	TRBV5-4
CASSTSRDRDLTDTQYF	TRBV19
CASRRTVTGGYTF	TRBV12-3/TRBV12-4
CATSRDNRALPNQPQHF	TRBV15
CASSLAEVETQYF	TRBV5-6
CASREPGSYNEKLFF	TRBV28
CASRRQGGNSYEQYF	TRBV27
CASSQDYRGSPLHF	TRBV3-1/TRBV3-2
CASTQTGQVSYEQYF	TRBV28
CASSSPGNEQFF	TRBV12-3/TRBV12-4
CASSLRTETYEQYF	TRBV5-1
CASSLAGTGRNIQYF	TRBV5-1
CASSLAGRTHGGQYF	TRBV7-9
CASSQESLRGKNSPLHF	TRBV3-1/TRBV3-2
CSASTLNREKLFF	TRBV20-1